These 14 T cell receptor beta chains originate from one sample sequenced in a study of T cell repertoires in urothelial bladder cancer. Assay: immunoSEQ multiplex PCR; the TCRdb copy retains only in-frame clones and omits some. Here the sample spans approximately 9,000 clones, about 54% being singletons. Sequenced: tumor-infiltrating cells from bladder cancer. These receptors originate from a human donor with urothelial carcinoma.

This chain connects TRBV5-4 to TRBJ2-3; 13 bases are a match to TRBD2. This CDR3 spans 15 amino acids. Germline assignment: CDR1 SGHNT and CDR2 YYREEE (reference sequence). V trimming: 3 bases; J trimming: 3 bases; junction bases outside the gene matches: 1. The chain's CDR3 is CASSWTSGGTDTQYF. CDR3 sequence (DNA): TGTGCCAGCAGCTGGACTAGCGGGGGAACAGATACGCAGTATTTT.

V gene TRBV7-7 combines with J gene TRBJ2-3; D is ambiguous. V lost 2 bases and J lost 6, with 12 bases in between. The CDR3 is 14 amino acids. In germline, CDR1 is SSHAT, CDR2 FNYEAQ (reference sequence). The CDR3 DNA sequence: TGTGCCAGCAGCTTAAACCCCGCCCACGATACGCAGTATTTT. This sequence encodes CASSLNPAHDTQYF.

Points on this clone: The sample holds other DNA sequences that translate to the same CDR3. This chain uses TRBV2 with TRBJ1-6; tentative D call: TRBD1 (5 bases). V dropped 7 bases and J dropped 0 bases, with 7 bases sitting between them. This CDR3 has 14 residues. Germline CDR1 SNHLY, CDR2 FYNNEI. The CDR3 coding sequence is TGTGCCAGCACAGGGAGCTCCTATAATTCACCCCTCCACTTT. Encoded protein: CASTGSSYNSPLHF.

The V gene is TRBV2, the J gene TRBJ2-3; 8 bases map to TRBD2. V dropped 6 bases and J dropped 4; count of bases not matched to a gene: 3. The CDR3 is made up of 13 amino acids. The germline CDR1 and CDR2 sequences are SNHLY and FYNNEI. The CDR3 sequence is CASRRGAADTQYF. The DNA of the CDR3 is TGTGCCAGCAGGCGGGGGGCGGCAGATACGCAGTATTTT.

Here the CDR3 DNA reads TGTGCCAGCAGTGTTGGACAGGGGTTTGGCGAGACCCAGTACTTC. Its translation: CASSVGQGFGETQYF. This chain joins TRBV2 and TRBJ2-5; 9 bases line up with TRBD1. The CDR3 is 15 residues long. Trimming cost V 4 bases and J 5 bases; bases outside gene matches: 8. Germline-derived CDR1 and CDR2 are SNHLY and FYNNEI. The full variable domain, with the rest looked up from reference TRBV2 and TRBJ2-5, is EPEVTQTPSHQVTQMGQEVILRCVPISNHLYFYWYRQILGQKVEFLVSFYNNEISEKSEIFDDQFSVERPDGSNFTLKIRSTKLEDSAMYFCASSVGQGFGETQYFGPGTRLLVL.

This chain uses TRBV6-6 with TRBJ1-6; D not resolved. This CDR3 contains 14 residues. V dropped 2 bases and J dropped 10 bases, with 12 bases sitting between them. Germline assignment: CDR1 MNHNY and CDR2 SVGAGI (reference sequence). The CDR3 sequence is CASSYPKDGSPLHF. CDR3 in DNA: TGTGCCAGCAGTTACCCTAAGGATGGCTCACCCCTCCACTTT.

This clone rates as large. This chain joins TRBV11-2 and TRBJ1-4; D not certain. V was cut by 4 bases and J by 6 bases, with 15 bases left in between. The V gene's germline CDR1 is SGHAT and CDR2 FQNNGV. This CDR3 spans 15 amino acids. CDR3 DNA: TGTGCCAGCAGCTCTACACATAAACCGGATGAAAAACTGTTTTTT. It codes for CASSSTHKPDEKLFF.

The chain joins TRBV7-8 to TRBJ1-5; weak D call: TRBD1 (5 bases). The CDR3 spans 15 residues. The germline CDR1 and CDR2 sequences are SGHVS and FQNEAQ. The V end was cut by 4 bases, the J end by 5 bases, with 15 bases between. CDR3 coding DNA: TGTGCCAGCAGCTCCTCTCCCGGGGGGGATCAGCCCCAGCATTTT. As protein: CASSSSPGGDQPQHF.

The V gene is TRBV7-8, the J gene TRBJ2-2, with TRBD2 as a possible D gene (7 bases). The V end lost 10 bases, the J end lost 1 base, and 19 bases lay between the germline ends. Germline CDR1 reads SGHVS; CDR2 reads FQNEAQ. The CDR3 is 16 residues long. CDR3 amino acids: CATGGVRGLNTGELFF. DNA of the CDR3: TGTGCCACCGGTGGGGTGCGGGGGCTGAACACCGGGGAGCTGTTTTTT.

This clone showed up just a few times. The chain joins TRBV30 to TRBJ1-1, with a possible D match to TRBD1 (5 bases). Germline V gene lookup returns CDR1 GTSNPN and CDR2 SVGIG (reference sequence). This CDR3 is built from 14 residues. The V end lost 4 bases, the J end lost 1 base, and 13 bases lay between the germline ends. DNA for the CDR3: TGTGCCTGGAATAGGTGGACACCGAACACTGAAGCTTTCTTT. Protein sequence: CAWNRWTPNTEAFF.

This chain uses TRBV30 with TRBJ1-2; D is unresolved. V lost 0 bases to trimming and J lost 2 bases, with 16 bases between them. CDR3 length equals 16 residues. Germline V CDR1 and CDR2: GTSNPN, SVGIG (reference sequence). The CDR3 spells CAWSVQGRPPNYGYTF. In nucleotides, the CDR3 is TGTGCCTGGAGTGTACAAGGCAGACCCCCAAACTATGGCTACACCTTC. The full variable domain, in which reference TRBV30 and TRBJ1-2 provide the parts outside the CDR3, is SQTIHQWPATLVQPVGSPLSLECTVEGTSNPNLYWYRQAAGRGLQLLFYSVGIGQISSEVPQNLSASRPQDRQFILSSKKLLLSDSGFYLCAWSVQGRPPNYGYTFGSGTRLTVV.

The V gene is TRBV2, the J gene TRBJ2-1; the match to TRBD2 covers 12 bases. Trimming cost V 1 base and J 6 bases; bases outside gene matches: 4. The CDR3 contains 16 residues. Germline CDR1 SNHLY, CDR2 FYNNEI. CDR3 DNA: TGTGCCAGCAGTGAAGGCCTAGCGGGGGGGCTCAATGAGCAGTTCTTC. This translates into CASSEGLAGGLNEQFF.

This clone was recorded a few times. The rearrangement links TRBV10-1 to TRBJ2-2; 10 bases agree with TRBD1. The J segment lost 6 bases and the V segment lost 5 bases, leaving 6 bases of the junction unmatched. This CDR3 is 15 amino acids long. Germline-derived CDR1 and CDR2 are WNHNN and SYGVQD (reference sequence). DNA of the CDR3: TGCGCCAGCAGTTCCGGGACAGGGGTTTCCGGGGAGCTGTTTTTT. Amino acids: CASSSGTGVSGELFF.

This clone appeared once. The gene calls are TRBV6-5 and TRBJ1-1; D not certain. V lost 1 base, J lost 5 bases, and 17 bases lay in between. Germline V gives CDR1 MNHEY, CDR2 SVGAGI. The CDR3 contains 16 residues. The CDR3 nucleotides are TGTGCCAGCAGTTACTTATTCTCAGAAGAACAGACTGAAGCTTTCTTT. Translation gives CASSYLFSEEQTEAFF.